Included here is one T cell receptor (beta chain) sequence, with context. With 3 bases clipped from V and 7 bases from J, the junction kept 7 bases outside the gene matches. The CDR3 runs to 17 residues. Per the germline V gene, CDR1 is SGHRS and CDR2 is YFSETQ. The authors' processing: Amplification of reference gene primers was used by the study to estimate nucleated cell counts. Data came from immunoSEQ multiplex PCR; TCRdb stores just in-frame clones and leaves some out. V, J and clone size were drawn from that table, and D and trimming were deduced from the DNA. The table has about 400,000 clones, approximately 86% seen once. This sample stems from a study of blood T cell repertoires in COVID-19. Study-wide context: From the United States, Italy and Spain came samples of acute and convalescent COVID-19. T cells, B-cell-depleted T cells, or PBMCs supplied cDNA or gDNA.

Seattle researchers signed up patients amid active infection and tracked them longitudinally. Sequences were obtained from peripheral blood. This chain uses TRBV5-1 with TRBJ2-2; 15 nucleotides align to TRBD2. The source is a woman aged 55-70 years with COVID-19, enrolled during active disease. CDR3 sequence reads: CASSWTSGGAEDGELFF. The CDR3 coding sequence is TGCGCCAGCAGCTGGACTAGCGGGGGGGCCGAGGACGGGGAGCTGTTTTTT.